This TCR beta chain was documented in a study of PD-L1 blockade in urothelial cancer. In the study overall: In the patient group, about 85% of the roughly 30 were males with bladder-origin urothelial cancer. After treatment start, blood was analyzed at 3 weeks (second dose) and at 6 weeks.

On this clone itself: Antigen: not known.

V gave up 4 bases and J gave up 5 bases; unmatched junction bases: 14. The V gene's germline CDR1 is SNHLY and CDR2 FYNNEI. The CDR3 runs 17 residues. The study, taken as a whole, reports: Clones that were tumor-associated expanded more in the blood of durable-benefit patients at 3 weeks.

Specified time point: peripheral blood 6 weeks after treatment start. This table comes from immunoSEQ multiplex PCR, and its TCRdb copy is limited to in-frame clones, with some not included. The sample includes roughly 100,000 clones, around four fifths seen only once; the top ten take under 9.5%. Sequencing used PBMCs, obtained around atezolizumab (anti-PD-L1) treatment. This TCR was recovered from an older man with urothelial cancer. The V and J genes are TRBV2 and TRBJ2-5; 9 positions agree with TRBD1. This CDR3 is CASSGGTGYTGGETQYF. The CDR3 nucleotides read TGTGCCAGCAGTGGCGGGACAGGGTATACCGGAGGGGAGACCCAGTACTTC.